This TCR beta chain emerged from a study of blood T cell repertoires in COVID-19. Across the whole study: Samples taken during acute and convalescent COVID-19 were collected in the United States, Italy and Spain.

Measured with immunoSEQ multiplex PCR; TCRdb has only the in-frame clones, and not every one. Here the sample spans around 190,000 clones, about 84% being singletons. CDR3 length: 14 amino acids. The rearrangement links TRBV21-1 to TRBJ1-5. TRBV21-1 is assigned pseudogene status. The sequenced sample was peripheral blood. The TCR sequence derives from a human donor in a cohort sampled during active COVID-19. Here the CDR3 reads CASSKDREGQPQHF. The CDR3 coding sequence is TGTGCCAGCAGCAAAGACAGGGAGGGACAGCCCCAGCATTTT.